The entry below gives a single T cell receptor beta chain sequence along with its context. The data were taken from a study of blood T cell repertoires in COVID-19. The length of the CDR3 is 13 residues. Trimming removed 4 bases from V and 5 bases from J, with 12 bases in between. CDR1 and CDR2 from the germline V gene are SNHLY and FYNNEI. The authors' processing: Amplification from reference gene primers served as the basis for estimated nucleated cell counts. Here immunoSEQ multiplex PCR was the method, and the copy in TCRdb shows in-frame clones only, minus some. V, J and clone size reflect that table, while D and trimming were determined from the DNA. The sample shows about 120,000 clones, 90% of them seen only once.

Sequencing input: peripheral blood. The V and J genes are TRBV2 and TRBJ2-7; perhaps TRBD1 as D (6 bases). This receptor was identified in a human donor with active COVID-19. The donor label of this sample is uncertain. The CDR3 bases are TGTGCCAGCAGTGTTTACAGGGTTAACGAGCAGTACTTC. It is translated as CASSVYRVNEQYF. The full variable domain, its missing parts supplied by reference TRBV2 and TRBJ2-7, is EPEVTQTPSHQVTQMGQEVILRCVPISNHLYFYWYRQILGQKVEFLVSFYNNEISEKSEIFDDQFSVERPDGSNFTLKIRSTKLEDSAMYFCASSVYRVNEQYFGPGTRLTVT.